This T cell receptor (beta chain) was documented in a study of blood T cell repertoires in COVID-19. Turning to the study itself: Acute and convalescent COVID-19 samples came from the United States, Italy and Spain. PBMCs, B-cell-depleted T cells, or T cells were the source of the cDNA or gDNA that made up the material.

Assay: immunoSEQ multiplex PCR; the TCRdb copy retains only in-frame clones and omits some. The data contain about 100,000 clones, about four fifths of them singletons. Germline trimming cut 0 bases from V and 4 bases from J; bases unmatched to any gene: 9. This CDR3 region has 17 residues. Germline V gene lookup returns CDR1 LNHNV and CDR2 YYDKDF (reference sequence). The TCR was taken from a woman aged 60 to 75 with acute or convalescent COVID-19. Material for sequencing was peripheral blood. This chain links TRBV15 with TRBJ2-4, with TRBD1 identical over 7 bases. The CDR3 region is CATSRDPPDRVKNIQYF. In DNA, the CDR3 is TGTGCCACCAGCAGAGATCCCCCCGACAGGGTAAAAAACATTCAGTACTTC. Filled out from reference TRBV15 and TRBJ2-4, the complete variable domain reads DAMVIQNPRYQVTQFGKPVTLSCSQTLNHNVMYWYQQKSSQAPKLLFHYYDKDFNNEADTPDNFQSRRPNTSFCFLDIRSPGLGDTAMYLCATSRDPPDRVKNIQYFGAGTRLSVL.